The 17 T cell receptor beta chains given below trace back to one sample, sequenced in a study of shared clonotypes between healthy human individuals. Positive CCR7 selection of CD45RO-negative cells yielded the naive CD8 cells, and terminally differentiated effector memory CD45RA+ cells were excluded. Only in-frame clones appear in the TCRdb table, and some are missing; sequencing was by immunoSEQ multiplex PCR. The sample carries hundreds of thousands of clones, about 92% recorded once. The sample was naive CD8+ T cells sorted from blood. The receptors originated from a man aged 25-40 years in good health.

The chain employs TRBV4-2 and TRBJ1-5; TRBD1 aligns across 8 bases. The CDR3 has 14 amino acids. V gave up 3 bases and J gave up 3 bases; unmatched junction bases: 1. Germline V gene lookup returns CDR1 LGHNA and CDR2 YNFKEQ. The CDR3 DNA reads TGTGCCAGCAGCCAGGACAGGGACAATCAGCCCCAGCATTTT. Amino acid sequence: CASSQDRDNQPQHF.

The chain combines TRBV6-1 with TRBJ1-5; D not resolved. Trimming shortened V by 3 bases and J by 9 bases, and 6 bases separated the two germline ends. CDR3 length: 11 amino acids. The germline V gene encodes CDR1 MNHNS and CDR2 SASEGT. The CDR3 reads CASSDATPQHF. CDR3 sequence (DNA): TGTGCCAGCAGTGACGCGACGCCCCAGCATTTT.

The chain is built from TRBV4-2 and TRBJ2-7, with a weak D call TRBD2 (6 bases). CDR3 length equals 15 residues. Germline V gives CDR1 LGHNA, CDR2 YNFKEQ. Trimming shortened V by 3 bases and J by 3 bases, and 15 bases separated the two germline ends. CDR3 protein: CASSQRNGSFYEQYF. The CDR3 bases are TGTGCCAGCAGCCAGAGGAACGGGAGCTTCTACGAGCAGTACTTC.

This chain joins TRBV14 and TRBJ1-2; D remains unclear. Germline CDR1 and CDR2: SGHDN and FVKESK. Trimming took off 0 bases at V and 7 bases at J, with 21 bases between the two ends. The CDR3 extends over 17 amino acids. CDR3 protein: CASSQDSGRVHVSGYTF. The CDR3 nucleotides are TGTGCCAGCAGCCAAGATAGCGGCCGGGTCCATGTTTCTGGCTACACCTTC.

CDR3 DNA: TGTGCCAGTAGTCTTACTAGCGGTGGCACAGATACGCAGTATTTT. Amino acid sequence: CASSLTSGGTDTQYF. The rearrangement joins TRBV19 to TRBJ2-3, with TRBD2 identical over 8 bases. The CDR3 sequence is 15 residues long. The V segment lost 5 bases and the J segment 1 base; nucleotides outside the gene matches: 5. Germline V gives CDR1 LNHDA, CDR2 SQIVND (reference sequence).

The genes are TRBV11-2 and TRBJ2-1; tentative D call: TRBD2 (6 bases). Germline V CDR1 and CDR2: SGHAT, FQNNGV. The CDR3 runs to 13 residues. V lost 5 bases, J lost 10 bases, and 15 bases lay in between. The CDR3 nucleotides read TGTGCCAGCAGCACGACGTTGGAGGGGGAGCAGTTCTTC. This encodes CASSTTLEGEQFF.

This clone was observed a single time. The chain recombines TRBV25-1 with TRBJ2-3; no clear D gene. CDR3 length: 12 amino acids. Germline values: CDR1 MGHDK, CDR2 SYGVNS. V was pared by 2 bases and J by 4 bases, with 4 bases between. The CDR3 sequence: CASSESSDTQYF. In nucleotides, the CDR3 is TGTGCCAGCAGTGAAAGCTCAGATACGCAGTATTTT.

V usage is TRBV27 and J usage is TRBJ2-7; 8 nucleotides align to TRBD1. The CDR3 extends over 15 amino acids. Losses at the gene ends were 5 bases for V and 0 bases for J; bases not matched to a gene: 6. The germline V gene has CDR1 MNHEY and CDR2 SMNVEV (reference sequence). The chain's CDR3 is CASSQTGASSYEQYF. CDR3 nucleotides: TGTGCCAGCAGTCAGACAGGGGCAAGCTCCTACGAGCAGTACTTC.

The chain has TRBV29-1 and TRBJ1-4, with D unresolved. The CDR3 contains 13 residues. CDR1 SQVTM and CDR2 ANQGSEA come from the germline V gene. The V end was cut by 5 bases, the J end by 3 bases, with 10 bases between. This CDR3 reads CSVLQPSNEKLFF. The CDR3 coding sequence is TGCAGCGTTTTACAGCCCTCTAATGAAAAACTGTTTTTT.

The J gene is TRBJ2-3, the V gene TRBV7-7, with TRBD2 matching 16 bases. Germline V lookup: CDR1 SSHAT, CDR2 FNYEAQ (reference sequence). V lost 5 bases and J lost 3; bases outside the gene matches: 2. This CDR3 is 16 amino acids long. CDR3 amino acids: CASSPGLAGGTDTQYF. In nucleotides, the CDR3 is TGTGCCAGCAGCCCGGGACTAGCGGGAGGGACAGATACGCAGTATTTT.

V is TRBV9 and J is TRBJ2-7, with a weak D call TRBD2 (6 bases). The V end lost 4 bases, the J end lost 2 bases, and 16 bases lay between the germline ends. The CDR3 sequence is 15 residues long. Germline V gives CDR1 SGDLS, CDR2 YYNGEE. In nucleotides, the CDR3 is TGTGCCAGCAGCCCAACAGCGGGTCCAGCCTACGAGCAGTACTTC. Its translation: CASSPTAGPAYEQYF.

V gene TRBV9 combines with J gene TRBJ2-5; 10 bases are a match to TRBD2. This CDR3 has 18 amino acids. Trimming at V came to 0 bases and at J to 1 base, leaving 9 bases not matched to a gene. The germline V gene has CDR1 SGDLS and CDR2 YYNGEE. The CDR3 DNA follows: TGTGCCAGCAGCGTAGCTGGCGTGGTAGCGGGAGGCCAAGAGACCCAGTACTTC. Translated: CASSVAGVVAGGQETQYF.

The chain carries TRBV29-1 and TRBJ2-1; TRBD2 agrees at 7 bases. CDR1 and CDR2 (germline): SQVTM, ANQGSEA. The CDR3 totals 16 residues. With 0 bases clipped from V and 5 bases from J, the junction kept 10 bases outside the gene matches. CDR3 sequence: CSVEDQQRGLNNEQFF. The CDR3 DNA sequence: TGCAGCGTTGAAGATCAGCAGCGGGGACTTAACAATGAGCAGTTCTTC.

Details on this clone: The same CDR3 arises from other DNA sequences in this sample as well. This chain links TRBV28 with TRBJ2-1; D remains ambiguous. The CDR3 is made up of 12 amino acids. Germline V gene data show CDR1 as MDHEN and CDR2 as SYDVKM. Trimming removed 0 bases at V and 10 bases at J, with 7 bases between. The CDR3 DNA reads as TGTGCCAGCAGTTTATGGGGTCGCGAGCAGTTCTTC. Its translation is CASSLWGREQFF.

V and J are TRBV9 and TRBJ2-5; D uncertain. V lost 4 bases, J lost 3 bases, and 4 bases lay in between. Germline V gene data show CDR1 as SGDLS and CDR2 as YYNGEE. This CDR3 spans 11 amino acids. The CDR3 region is CASSKEETQYF. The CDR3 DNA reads TGTGCCAGCAGCAAAGAAGAGACCCAGTACTTC. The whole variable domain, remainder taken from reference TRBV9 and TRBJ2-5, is DSGVTQTPKHLITATGQRVTLRCSPRSGDLSVYWYQQSLDQGLQFLIQYYNGEERAKGNILERFSAQQFPDLHSELNLSSLELGDSALYFCASSKEETQYFGPGTRLLVL.

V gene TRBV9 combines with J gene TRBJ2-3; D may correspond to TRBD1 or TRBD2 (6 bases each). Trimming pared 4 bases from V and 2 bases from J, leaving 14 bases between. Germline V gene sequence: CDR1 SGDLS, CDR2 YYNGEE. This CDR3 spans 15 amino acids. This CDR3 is CASSPGGGATDTQYF. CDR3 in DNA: TGTGCCAGCAGCCCAGGAGGGGGTGCCACAGATACGCAGTATTTT.

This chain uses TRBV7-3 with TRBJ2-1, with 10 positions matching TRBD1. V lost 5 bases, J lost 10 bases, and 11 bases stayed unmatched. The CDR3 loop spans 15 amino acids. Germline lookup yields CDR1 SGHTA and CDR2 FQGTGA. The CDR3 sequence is CASSLGQGVFQEQFF. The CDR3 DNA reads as TGTGCCAGCAGCCTTGGACAGGGGGTTTTTCAGGAGCAGTTCTTC.